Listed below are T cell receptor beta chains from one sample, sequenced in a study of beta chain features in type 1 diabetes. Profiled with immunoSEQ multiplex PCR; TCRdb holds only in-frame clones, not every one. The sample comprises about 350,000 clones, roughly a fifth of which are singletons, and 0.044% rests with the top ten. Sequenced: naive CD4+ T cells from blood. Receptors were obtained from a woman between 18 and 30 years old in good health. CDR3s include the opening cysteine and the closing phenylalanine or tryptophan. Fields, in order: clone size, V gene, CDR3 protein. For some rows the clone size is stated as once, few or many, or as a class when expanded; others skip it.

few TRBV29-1 CSVEAQVGHPPGTQYF
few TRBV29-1 CSVVFDLAQDTQYF
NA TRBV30 CAWNPGLTSNTGELFF
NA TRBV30 CAWSGQINEKLFF
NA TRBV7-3 CASSFDAGDTQYF
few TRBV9 CASSVVGGSNEQFF
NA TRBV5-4 CATHFSGTDTQYF
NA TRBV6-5 CASSRRREYNEQFF
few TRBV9 CASSAGASGSYEQYF
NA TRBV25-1 CASSEYQGNEQFF
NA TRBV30 CAWSGTVYEQYF
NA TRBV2 CASSQQGAYGYTF
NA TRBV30 CAWSVLAGASDTQYF
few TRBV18 CASSREGNYGYTF
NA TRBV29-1 CSVDGGRNEKLFF
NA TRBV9 CASSFAPRQGSTDTQYF
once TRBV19 CASSGTSGRTDTQYF
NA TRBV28 CASSLRGELFF